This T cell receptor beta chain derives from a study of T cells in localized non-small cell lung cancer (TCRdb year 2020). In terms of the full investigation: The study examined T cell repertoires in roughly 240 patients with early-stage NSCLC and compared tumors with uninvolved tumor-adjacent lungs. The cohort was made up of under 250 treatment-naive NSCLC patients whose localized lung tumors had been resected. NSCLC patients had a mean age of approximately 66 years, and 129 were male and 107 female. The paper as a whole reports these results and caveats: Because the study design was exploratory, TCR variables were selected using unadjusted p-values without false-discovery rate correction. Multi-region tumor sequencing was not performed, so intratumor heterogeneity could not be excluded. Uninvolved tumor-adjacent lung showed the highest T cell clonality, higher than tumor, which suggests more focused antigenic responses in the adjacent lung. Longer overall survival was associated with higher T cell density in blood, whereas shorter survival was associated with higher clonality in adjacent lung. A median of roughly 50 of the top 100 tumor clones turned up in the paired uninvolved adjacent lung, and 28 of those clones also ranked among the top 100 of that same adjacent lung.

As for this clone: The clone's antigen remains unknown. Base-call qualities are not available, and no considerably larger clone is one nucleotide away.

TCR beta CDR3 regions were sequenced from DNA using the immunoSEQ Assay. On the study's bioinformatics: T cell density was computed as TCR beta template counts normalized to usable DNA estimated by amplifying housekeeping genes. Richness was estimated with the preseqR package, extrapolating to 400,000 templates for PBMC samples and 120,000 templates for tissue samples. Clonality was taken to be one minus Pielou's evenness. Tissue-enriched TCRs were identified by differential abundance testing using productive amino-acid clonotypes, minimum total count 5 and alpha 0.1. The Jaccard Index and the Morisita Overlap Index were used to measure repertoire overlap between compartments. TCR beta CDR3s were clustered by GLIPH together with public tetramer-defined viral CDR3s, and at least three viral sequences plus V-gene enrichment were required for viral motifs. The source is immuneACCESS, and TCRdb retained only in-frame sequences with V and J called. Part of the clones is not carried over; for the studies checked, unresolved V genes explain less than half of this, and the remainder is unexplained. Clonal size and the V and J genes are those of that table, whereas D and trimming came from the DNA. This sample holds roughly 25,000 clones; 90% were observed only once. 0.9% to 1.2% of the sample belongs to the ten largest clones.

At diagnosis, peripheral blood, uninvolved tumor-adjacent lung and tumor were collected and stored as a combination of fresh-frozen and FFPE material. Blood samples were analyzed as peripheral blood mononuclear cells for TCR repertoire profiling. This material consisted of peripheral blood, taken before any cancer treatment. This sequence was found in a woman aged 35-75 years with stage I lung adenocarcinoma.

In nucleotide form, the sequence is TGTGCCAGCAATTCGGACAGGGGGCCCTCTGGGGCCAACGTCCTGACTTTC. This translates into CASNSDRGPSGANVLTF. The sequence joins TRBV2 to TRBJ2-6; the junction holds 11 bases that match TRBD1. For CDR1 and CDR2, the germline V gene lists SNHLY and FYNNEI. Relative to germline, V is missing 7 bases and J is missing 0 bases, with 5 bases of the junction outside any gene match. From the cysteine up to the phenylalanine, the CDR3 has a length of 17 residues. Only the CDR3 portion is preserved as DNA: 51 bases, with reading frame beginning at the first base. The variable domain in full, with residues beyond the CDR3 obtained from the reference TRBV2 and TRBJ2-6 genes, is EPEVTQTPSHQVTQMGQEVILRCVPISNHLYFYWYRQILGQKVEFLVSFYNNEISEKSEIFDDQFSVERPDGSNFTLKIRSTKLEDSAMYFCASNSDRGPSGANVLTFGAGSRLTVL.